This entry lists 4 T cell receptor beta chains sequenced from one sample in a study of blood T cell repertoires in COVID-19. Profiling relied on immunoSEQ multiplex PCR, and the TCRdb table lists in-frame clones only, not all of them. The repertoire holds more than 200,000 clones, 80% to 90% seen once, with 4% to 5% in the top ten. Material for sequencing was peripheral blood. All receptors derive from a man between 60 and 75 years old with acute or convalescent COVID-19.

The rearrangement links TRBV28 to TRBJ2-7; 10 bases are a match to TRBD1. Germline CDR1 and CDR2: MDHEN and SYDVKM. V lost 1 base and J lost 3; bases outside the gene matches: 3. The CDR3 has 15 residues. The CDR3 region is CASSLLGTGDYEQYF. The DNA of the CDR3 is TGTGCCAGCAGTTTATTGGGGACAGGGGACTACGAGCAGTACTTC.

The rearrangement joins TRBV2 to TRBJ1-2, with 10 bases that match TRBD1. J was trimmed by 4 bases and V by 7 bases; bases with no gene match: 9. There are 15 residues in the CDR3. CDR1 and CDR2 from the germline V gene are SNHLY and FYNNEI. The CDR3 spells CASKTGTGVLYGYTF. The CDR3 nucleotides are TGTGCCAGCAAGACGGGGACAGGGGTCCTCTATGGCTACACCTTC.

CDR3 DNA sequence: TGTGCCAGTAGTATTAACTACAATGAGCAGTTCTTC. Its protein product is CASSINYNEQFF. The chain couples TRBV19 to TRBJ2-1, with no clear D. Between the trimmed V and J ends, which lost 3 bases and 3 bases, there was a span of 3 bases. The CDR3 is made up of 12 amino acids. Germline values: CDR1 LNHDA, CDR2 SQIVND (reference sequence).

The genes are TRBV28 and TRBJ2-7, with TRBD1 identical over 7 bases. Germline V gene sequence: CDR1 MDHEN, CDR2 SYDVKM. J was trimmed by 7 bases and V by 3 bases; bases with no gene match: 9. This CDR3 is 14 amino acids long. CDR3 bases: TGTGCCAGCAGTTTTCCTCGGGACAGCAGAGAGCAGTACTTC. It yields the protein CASSFPRDSREQYF. Filled out from reference TRBV28 and TRBJ2-7, the complete variable domain reads DVKVTQSSRYLVKRTGEKVFLECVQDMDHENMFWYRQDPGLGLRLIYFSYDVKMKEKGDIPEGYSVSREKKERFSLILESASTNQTSMYLCASSFPRDSREQYFGPGTRLTVT.